The present T cell receptor (beta chain) was sequenced within a study of blood T cells in healthy people across ages. A minimum of 7 million PBMCs was isolated per sample. It was with a sample-barcoded 5' primer and a J-beta primer mix that a second PCR of roughly 7 to 12 cycles was run. TCRdb re-derived calls from the 5' RACE reads in MiXCR, one entry per CDR3 protein. In the table there are 1 million to 1.2 million distinct CDR3 sequences, roughly two fifths of which are singletons. The CDR3 runs 15 residues. Per the germline V gene, CDR1 is DFQATT and CDR2 is SNEGSKA (reference sequence). Between the trimmed V and J ends, which lost 5 bases and 3 bases, there was a span of 19 bases.

The sequencing input was blood. The chain uses TRBV20-1 and TRBJ1-1, with D maybe TRBD1 (6 bases). This sequence originates from a man aged 18 to 35 in good health. Here the CDR3 DNA reads TGCAGTGCTTCTGGGTCTGGGGGCTGGGACACTGAAGCTTTCTTT. This translates into CSASGSGGWDTEAFF.